The 24 T cell receptor beta chains given below trace back to one sample, sequenced in a study of identical twins. TCRdb used MiXCR to reprocess the 5' RACE reads, holding one entry per CDR3 protein. The table includes approximately 1.8 million distinct CDR3 sequences, roughly a third detected once. Sequenced: cord blood. All receptors derive from a newborn girl in good health.

The V gene is TRBV5-6, the J gene TRBJ2-4, with 13 positions matching TRBD2. The germline CDR1 and CDR2 sequences are SGHDT and YYEEEE. The CDR3 covers 20 residues. Losses at the gene ends were 4 bases for V and 0 bases for J; bases not matched to a gene: 13. CDR3 DNA sequence: TGTGCCAGCAGCCTAACGACTAGCGGGGGGCCCGGAGGAGCCAAAAACATTCAGTACTTC. Residues: CASSLTTSGGPGGAKNIQYF.

The chain employs TRBV4-1 and TRBJ2-3; tentatively, D is TRBD2 (6 bases). CDR3 size: 18 residues. Germline CDR1 is MGHRA and CDR2 is YSYEKL. Trimming stripped 3 bases from V and 1 base from J, with 20 bases between. CDR3 sequence: CASSQEAGAPRGTDTQYF. The CDR3 DNA is TGCGCCAGCAGCCAGGAAGCGGGCGCCCCTCGGGGCACAGATACGCAGTATTTT.

This clonotype was observed a few times. V and J are TRBV15 and TRBJ1-2; no reliable D call. Per the germline V gene, CDR1 is LNHNV and CDR2 is YYDKDF (reference sequence). V lost 1 base and J lost 7, with 10 bases in between. The length of the CDR3 is 13 residues. CDR3 region: CATSRGANGGYTF. CDR3 nucleotides: TGTGCCACCAGCAGAGGAGCGAACGGTGGCTACACCTTC.

The V gene is TRBV4-2, the J gene TRBJ2-3; TRBD2 matches 10 bases. The CDR3 contains 16 residues. Germline V lookup: CDR1 LGHNA, CDR2 YNFKEQ. V dropped 0 bases and J dropped 3; count of bases not matched to a gene: 3. The CDR3 coding sequence is TGTGCCAGCAGCCAAGAGACTAGCGGGCAGACAGATACGCAGTATTTT. Protein: CASSQETSGQTDTQYF.

This chain connects TRBV27 to TRBJ2-1; D gene unclear. The CDR3 has 12 amino acids. Trimming took 6 bases from V and 10 from J, leaving 13 bases between them. Germline-derived CDR1 and CDR2 are MNHEY and SMNVEV (reference sequence). The CDR3 sequence: CASSRDDREQFF. The CDR3 DNA is TGTGCCAGCAGCCGCGATGATCGAGAGCAGTTCTTC.

This clonotype was picked up a small number of times. The rearrangement joins TRBV28 to TRBJ1-1; 9 bases match TRBD1. Germline CDR1 is MDHEN and CDR2 is SYDVKM. CDR3 size: 18 residues. V shed 4 bases and J 2 bases; nucleotides not matched to a gene: 14. The chain's CDR3 is CASSWPLPGTGKNTEAFF. Written as DNA, the CDR3 is TGTGCCAGCAGTTGGCCGCTCCCCGGGACAGGGAAAAACACTGAAGCTTTCTTT.

The chain uses TRBV20-1 and TRBJ2-7, with unresolved D. CDR1 is DFQATT and CDR2 is SNEGSKA in the germline V gene (reference sequence). The length of the CDR3 is 16 residues. V dropped 0 bases and J dropped 4 bases, with 19 bases sitting between them. As DNA, the CDR3 is TGCAGTGCTAGAGATCTCCCTTCGGCGGTCCCATACGAGCAGTACTTC. It encodes CSARDLPSAVPYEQYF.

The chain combines TRBV11-2 with TRBJ2-1; perhaps D is TRBD1 or TRBD2 (5 bases each). CDR1 SGHAT and CDR2 FQNNGV come from the germline V gene. Trimming removed 7 bases at V and 10 bases at J, with 20 bases between. CDR3 length: 14 amino acids. This chain's CDR3 is CASTADPGPGEQFF. Written as DNA, the CDR3 is TGTGCCAGCACCGCAGATCCGGGGCCGGGGGAGCAGTTCTTC.

In this sample, this clonotype turned up a few times. This chain joins TRBV6-5 and TRBJ2-7, with TRBD1 identical over 10 bases. From germline, CDR1 is MNHEY and CDR2 SVGAGI. The CDR3 contains 19 residues. Unmatched junction bases numbered 15, after V lost 4 bases and J lost 0 bases. CDR3: CASSWGGGQGPPGSYEQYF. In DNA, the CDR3 is TGTGCCAGCAGTTGGGGTGGGGGACAGGGGCCCCCTGGCTCCTACGAGCAGTACTTC.

Note on this clonotype: A read error may produce the germline difference seen at one junction end. The chain has TRBV6-6 and TRBJ2-1, with 9 nucleotides matching TRBD1. CDR1 and CDR2 from the germline V gene are MNHNY and SVGAGI (reference sequence). CDR3 length: 14 residues. The CDR3 nucleotides read TGTGCCAGCAGTTACCTAACAGGGGGCAATGGGCAGTTCTTC. Translated, it gives CASSYLTGGNGQFF.

This clonotype has more than one count but fewer than ten. The chain's CDR3 is CASSLGESFYEQYF. The DNA of the CDR3 is TGTGCCAGCAGCTTAGGGGAAAGCTTCTACGAGCAGTACTTC. The rearrangement links TRBV7-8 to TRBJ2-7; no firm D call. CDR1 and CDR2 (germline): SGHVS, FQNEAQ. The CDR3 has 14 residues. V shed 1 base and J shed 3 bases, with 10 bases lying between them.

This clonotype was seen many times. J is TRBJ2-1 and V is TRBV10-3; D gene ambiguous. This CDR3 is 15 amino acids long. Between the trimmed V and J ends, which lost 0 bases and 3 bases, there was a span of 9 bases. The germline CDR1 and CDR2 sequences are ENHRY and SYGVKD. Here the CDR3 DNA reads TGTGCCATCAGTGAGTCCGAGTACTACTACAATGAGCAGTTCTTC. It encodes CAISESEYYYNEQFF.

This clonotype was observed many times. CDR3 DNA sequence: TGTGCCAGCAGTTACTCGTGGAAAATCGACAATGAGCAGTTCTTC. Protein: CASSYSWKIDNEQFF. This chain joins TRBV6-5 and TRBJ2-1; no clear D gene. The CDR3 sequence is 15 residues long. The V gene lost 0 bases and the J gene lost 5 bases, with 11 bases spanning the gap. CDR1 is MNHEY, CDR2 SVGAGI, per germline.

The chain uses TRBV11-2 and TRBJ1-2; D is unresolved. There are 13 residues in the CDR3. Per germline, CDR1 SGHAT and CDR2 FQNNGV. Trimming removed 5 bases at V and 4 bases at J, with 11 bases between. CDR3 nucleotides: TGTGCCAGCAGCCCCCCTCCCGGCTATGGCTACACCTTC. Residues: CASSPPPGYGYTF.

The sample holds a few counts of this clonotype. In nucleotides, the CDR3 is TGTGCCAGCATCCCTTGGCTAGCGGGTTATTCCTACAATGAGCAGTTCTTC. The encoded protein is CASIPWLAGYSYNEQFF. The rearrangement links TRBV7-8 to TRBJ2-1; 8 bases align to TRBD2. From germline, CDR1 is SGHVS and CDR2 FQNEAQ. This CDR3 spans 17 amino acids. After removal of 7 bases from V and 1 base from J, the junction contained 12 bases not matched to a gene.

V gene TRBV5-1 combines with J gene TRBJ2-7; perhaps TRBD1 as D (5 bases). Trimming removed 3 bases at V and 0 bases at J, with 10 bases between. The CDR3 consists of 14 residues. The V gene's germline CDR1 is SGHRS and CDR2 YFSETQ. CDR3 in amino acids: CASSSVGRSYEQYF. As DNA, the CDR3 is TGCGCCAGCAGCTCCGTGGGGCGCTCCTACGAGCAGTACTTC.

There are many counts of this clonotype. As DNA, the CDR3 is TGTGCCAGCAGCCAAGAGACCACACGGCGGGCAGATACGCAGTATTTT. Translation: CASSQETTRRADTQYF. V gene TRBV4-2 combines with J gene TRBJ2-3, with D possibly TRBD2 on 5 matching bases. This CDR3 spans 16 amino acids. Trimming left V 0 bases short and J 4 bases short, with 14 bases between. CDR1 and CDR2 (germline): LGHNA, YNFKEQ.

This clonotype was detected a few times. The CDR3: CASILPGQGAIYEQYF. The CDR3 region has the DNA TGTGCCAGCATTTTGCCGGGACAGGGGGCGATCTACGAGCAGTACTTC. The chain links TRBV6-5 to TRBJ2-7, with 12 bases that match TRBD1. The V gene end was trimmed by 7 bases and the J gene end by 3 bases; junction bases not matched to a gene: 10. CDR1 MNHEY and CDR2 SVGAGI come from the germline V gene. The CDR3 covers 16 residues.

V and J are TRBV20-1 and TRBJ2-1, with no clear D. The J call is uncertain, as TRBJ2-7 better fits the DNA end. CDR3 length: 13 amino acids. CDR1 and CDR2 from the germline V gene are DFQATT and SNEGSKA (reference sequence). The CDR3 coding sequence is TGCAGTGCCCAGGACGGTTTAAGGAATGAGCAGTACTTC. Protein sequence: CSAQDGLRNEQYF.

The table lists this clonotype with a few counts. The gene calls are TRBV15 and TRBJ2-1; tentative D call: TRBD2 (6 bases). Trimming removed 5 bases from V and 3 bases from J, with 14 bases in between. This CDR3 is 15 amino acids long. Germline CDR1 and CDR2: LNHNV and YYDKDF (reference sequence). The CDR3 DNA reads as TGTGCCACCAGCTTCGGGACTCCAGGCTACAATGAGCAGTTCTTC. Residues: CATSFGTPGYNEQFF.

V is TRBV11-2 and J is TRBJ2-7; D could derive from TRBD1 or TRBD2 (7 bases each). V shed 5 bases and J shed 1 base, with 18 bases lying between them. Germline V gives CDR1 SGHAT, CDR2 FQNNGV. CDR3 length: 16 amino acids. Here the CDR3 reads CASSPGGGLESYEQYF. Here the CDR3 DNA reads TGTGCCAGCAGCCCAGGGGGAGGGCTAGAATCCTACGAGCAGTACTTC.

The chain combines TRBV4-2 with TRBJ1-1, with a possible D match to TRBD1 (6 bases). The CDR3 contains 14 residues. Germline V gene lookup returns CDR1 LGHNA and CDR2 YNFKEQ. Trimming pared 1 base from V and 13 bases from J, leaving 19 bases between. CDR3 coding DNA: TGTGCCAGCAGCCAAGGAAGGGCAGGGCGAGGGGGTTTCTTT. It is translated as CASSQGRAGRGGFF.

CDR3 region: CASTGLAGGFNEQYF. As DNA, the CDR3 is TGTGCCAGCACTGGACTAGCGGGGGGCTTCAATGAGCAGTACTTC. The chain joins TRBV6-1 to TRBJ2-5; 14 bases line up with TRBD2. Trimming cost V 7 bases and J 11 bases; bases outside gene matches: 12. CDR3 length: 15 amino acids. Germline V lookup: CDR1 MNHNS, CDR2 SASEGT.

In its sample, this clonotype was seen many times. This chain links TRBV5-1 with TRBJ2-3; maybe TRBD1 (5 bases). The CDR3 extends over 13 amino acids. Germline CDR1 and CDR2: SGHRS and YFSETQ. Deletions cut 7 bases from V and 0 bases from J, with 9 bases between. The CDR3 nucleotides read TGCGCCAGCGGGGCTCCTAGCACAGATACGCAGTATTTT. Encoded protein: CASGAPSTDTQYF.